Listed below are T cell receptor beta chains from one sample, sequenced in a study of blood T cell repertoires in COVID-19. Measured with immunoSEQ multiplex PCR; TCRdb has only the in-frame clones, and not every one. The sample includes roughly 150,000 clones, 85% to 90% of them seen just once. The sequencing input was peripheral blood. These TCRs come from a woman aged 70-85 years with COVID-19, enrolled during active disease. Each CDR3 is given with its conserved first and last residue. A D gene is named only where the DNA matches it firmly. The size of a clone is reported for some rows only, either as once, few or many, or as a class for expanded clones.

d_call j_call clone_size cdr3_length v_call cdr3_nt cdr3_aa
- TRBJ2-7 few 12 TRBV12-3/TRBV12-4 TGTGCCAGCAGTTCCACCAGGGGCGAGCAGTACTTC CASSSTRGEQYF
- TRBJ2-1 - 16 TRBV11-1 TGTGCCAGCAGCTTTGGTGGGGGGTGGCTCGGGAATGAGCAGTTCTTC CASSFGGGWLGNEQFF
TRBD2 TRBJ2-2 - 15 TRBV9 TGTGCCAGCAGCGTAAGCGGGGGGGCCATCGGGGAGCTGTTTTTT CASSVSGGAIGELFF
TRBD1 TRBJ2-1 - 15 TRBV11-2 TGTGCCAGCAGCAGAGAGGGGGCAAGCTACAATGAGCAGTTCTTC CASSREGASYNEQFF
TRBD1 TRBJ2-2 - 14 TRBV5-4 TGTGCCAGCAGCCGACAGGGTCAAACCGGGGAGCTGTTTTTT CASSRQGQTGELFF
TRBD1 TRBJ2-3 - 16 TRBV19 TGTGCCAGTAGTGTAACCGGGACAGGGGAGAGGGATACGCAGTATTTT CASSVTGTGERDTQYF
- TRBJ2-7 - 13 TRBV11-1 TGTGCCAGCAGTAGGGGTCCTTCCTACGAGCAGTACTTC CASSRGPSYEQYF
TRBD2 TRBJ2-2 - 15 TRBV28 TGTGCCAGCAGACCTAGCGGGGGACCCAGGGGGGAGCTGTTTTTT CASRPSGGPRGELFF
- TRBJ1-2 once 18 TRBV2 TGTGCCAGCAGTCACTCACGCGGTTGGGGGGTGGCTAACTATGGCTACACCTTC CASSHSRGWGVANYGYTF
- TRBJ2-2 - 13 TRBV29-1 TGCAGCGTTGCCCCCAGGGTGGTCGGGGAGCTGTTTTTT CSVAPRVVGELFF
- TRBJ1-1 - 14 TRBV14 TGTGCCAGCAGCCATGGTGGACAGATCACTGAAGCTTTCTTT CASSHGGQITEAFF
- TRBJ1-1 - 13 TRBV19 TGTGCCACCCGGGACTTAGGGAACACTGAAGCTTTCTTT CATRDLGNTEAFF
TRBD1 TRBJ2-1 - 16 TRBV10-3 TGTGCCATCAGTAATCTCCGGGACAGGGGCTACAATGAGCAGTTCTTC CAISNLRDRGYNEQFF
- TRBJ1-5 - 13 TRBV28 TGTGCCAGCAGTAGTTCACCAGGCCAGCCCCAGCATTTT CASSSSPGQPQHF
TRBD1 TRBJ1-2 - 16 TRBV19 TGTGCCAGTAGTACGACGGTGGACAGGGGTAGCTATGGCTACACCTTC CASSTTVDRGSYGYTF
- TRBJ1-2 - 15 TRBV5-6 TGTGCCAGCAGCGGTCGGGAAACCTCTAACTATGGCTACACCTTC CASSGRETSNYGYTF
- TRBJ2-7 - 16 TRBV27 TGTGCCAGCAGTTTGATCCCCATGCGGAGCTCCTACGAGCAGTACTTC CASSLIPMRSSYEQYF